These 25 T cell receptor beta chains came from one sample sequenced in a study of CD8 T cells in ankylosing spondylitis. TCRdb recomputed calls from the 5' RACE reads with MiXCR, one row per CDR3 protein. This table has 200,000 to 250,000 distinct CDR3 sequences, roughly a tenth appearing once. The sample was blood, either unsorted or a sorted T cell fraction (not recorded which). The receptor source for this set is a male donor with ankylosing spondylitis or in good health (not recorded which).

This clonotype appeared a few times. The rearrangement links TRBV7-2 to TRBJ2-3; D may be TRBD2 (5 bases). Trimming removed 5 bases at V and 2 bases at J, with 8 bases between. The CDR3 covers 13 residues. Germline assignment: CDR1 SGHTA and CDR2 FQGNSA. This CDR3 is CASSPGNTDTQYF. CDR3 coding DNA: TGTGCCAGCAGCCCCGGGAACACAGATACGCAGTATTTT.

This sequence joins TRBV6-2 or TRBV6-3 and TRBJ2-2, with D perhaps matching TRBD1 (5 bases). The CDR3 is 16 amino acids. Trimming removed 4 bases from V and 6 bases from J, with 18 bases in between. CDR1 MNHEY and CDR2 SVGEGT come from the germline V gene. CDR3 loop: CASSFLAKGQAGELFF. In DNA, the CDR3 is TGTGCCAGCAGTTTCCTTGCTAAGGGGCAGGCCGGGGAGCTGTTTTTT.

In nucleotides, the CDR3 is TGTGCCACCAGCAGGGGACAGGGGGACACCGGGGAGCTGTTTTTT. It translates to CATSRGQGDTGELFF. The chain joins TRBV15 to TRBJ2-2; TRBD1 aligns across 11 bases. The CDR3 runs to 15 residues. Germline CDR1 and CDR2: LNHNV and YYDKDF (reference sequence). V lost 3 bases to trimming and J lost 3 bases; unmatched junction nucleotides: 0. Full variable domain (outside the CDR3, taken from reference TRBV15 and TRBJ2-2): DAMVIQNPRYQVTQFGKPVTLSCSQTLNHNVMYWYQQKSSQAPKLLFHYYDKDFNNEADTPDNFQSRRPNTSFCFLDIRSPGLGDTAMYLCATSRGQGDTGELFFGEGSRLTVL.

The chain joins TRBV7-6 to TRBJ2-2; TRBD2 aligns across 14 bases. CDR1 and CDR2 (germline): SGHVS, FNYEAQ. The CDR3 has 18 amino acids. The junction had 8 bases not matched to a gene; V was cut back by 2 bases and J by 6 bases. CDR3 coding DNA: TGTGCCAGCAGCTTAAGACTAGCGGGGGGGCCATTCCCCGGGGAGCTGTTTTTT. Protein: CASSLRLAGGPFPGELFF.

This clonotype has ten or more counts. The chain couples TRBV5-1 to TRBJ2-3; D is undetermined. The CDR3 spans 12 residues. From germline, CDR1 is SGHRS and CDR2 YFSETQ. Between the trimmed V and J ends, which lost 3 bases and 6 bases, there was a span of 8 bases. The CDR3: CASSSPSDTQYF. Written as DNA, the CDR3 is TGCGCCAGCAGCTCCCCGTCGGATACGCAGTATTTT.

This clonotype came up a few times. The chain employs TRBV7-8 and TRBJ1-1, with a weak D call TRBD1 (5 bases). Germline lookup yields CDR1 SGHVS and CDR2 FQNEAQ. The V end was cut by 0 bases, the J end by 1 base, with 9 bases between. This CDR3 contains 15 residues. CDR3 bases: TGTGCCAGCAGCTTAGCCAGGGCTAGGAACACTGAAGCTTTCTTT. Its translation is CASSLARARNTEAFF.

This clonotype appeared many times. The chain recombines TRBV5-1 with TRBJ2-5; 10 nucleotides line up with TRBD2. This CDR3 spans 14 amino acids. Germline V gene data show CDR1 as SGHRS and CDR2 as YFSETQ. J gave up 3 bases and V 1 base, and 0 bases lay outside the gene matches. The CDR3 DNA reads TGCGCCAGCAGCTTGACTAGCGGGGAAGAGACCCAGTACTTC. Its protein is CASSLTSGEETQYF.

There are many counts of this clonotype. The chain uses TRBV12-3 or TRBV12-4 and TRBJ1-1; 8 bases are a match to TRBD1. There are 15 residues in the CDR3. With V trimmed by 3 bases and J by 7 bases, 10 bases remained unmatched. DNA for the CDR3: TGTGCCAGCAGTTTTGTTACAGGGGGTAAGAGTGAAGCTTTCTTT. Translating gives CASSFVTGGKSEAFF.

This clonotype was seen many times. Here the CDR3 reads CASSNDRGSHEQYF. CDR3 DNA sequence: TGCGCCAGCAGCAACGACAGGGGATCCCACGAGCAGTACTTC. This chain connects TRBV5-1 to TRBJ2-7; 8 bases align to TRBD1. From germline, CDR1 is SGHRS and CDR2 YFSETQ. V trimming: 4 bases; J trimming: 5 bases; junction bases outside the gene matches: 8. This CDR3 is built from 14 residues.

There are a few counts of this clonotype. The chain recombines TRBV9 with TRBJ2-3; no definite D call. Germline-derived CDR1 and CDR2 are SGDLS and YYNGEE. Trimming removed 1 base from V and 6 bases from J, with 12 bases in between. The CDR3 consists of 14 residues. CDR3 amino acids: CASSVTSSEDTQYF. DNA for the CDR3: TGTGCCAGCAGCGTAACCTCCAGCGAGGATACGCAGTATTTT.

This clonotype was observed many times. This chain joins TRBV20-1 and TRBJ2-2; 10 bases line up with TRBD2. The trim removed 2 bases at V and 7 bases at J, leaving 4 bases unmatched. This CDR3 has 14 residues. Germline CDR1 and CDR2: DFQATT and SNEGSKA (reference sequence). CDR3 sequence reads: CSARQRTSGGELFF. CDR3 sequence (DNA): TGCAGTGCTAGACAGAGGACTAGCGGCGGGGAGCTGTTTTTT.

In its sample, this clonotype was seen a few times. The rearrangement links TRBV7-3 to TRBJ2-7; 8 nucleotides match TRBD2. With 2 bases clipped from V and 5 bases from J, the junction kept 5 bases outside the gene matches. This CDR3 has 14 residues. In germline, CDR1 is SGHTA, CDR2 FQGTGA. The CDR3 bases are TGTGCCAGCAGCTTATTCGCGGGGGGCCACGAGCAGTACTTC. Translating it yields CASSLFAGGHEQYF.

This clonotype was counted at least ten times. V usage is TRBV24-1 and J usage is TRBJ1-2; D not certain. Trimming stripped 3 bases from V and 5 bases from J, with 15 bases between. CDR1 KGHDR and CDR2 SFDVKD come from the germline V gene. The CDR3 totals 15 residues. The CDR3 reads CATSDPSSMGYGYTF. In nucleotides, the CDR3 is TGTGCCACCAGTGATCCGTCGTCAATGGGGTATGGCTACACCTTC.

At least ten counts were recorded for this clonotype. The chain joins TRBV15 to TRBJ2-3; 9 bases are a match to TRBD2. The germline CDR1 and CDR2 sequences are LNHNV and YYDKDF (reference sequence). The CDR3 has 17 amino acids. With 2 bases clipped from V and 2 bases from J, the junction kept 8 bases outside the gene matches. The DNA of the CDR3 is TGTGCCACCAGCAGAAGACCAGCGGGGGGTTACACAGATACGCAGTATTTT. It is translated as CATSRRPAGGYTDTQYF.

The chain uses TRBV6-1 and TRBJ1-1; 7 bases line up with TRBD1. V shed 5 bases, J shed 0 bases, and the junction held 12 bases outside the gene matches. The CDR3 is 17 residues long. Germline V gene sequence: CDR1 MNHNS, CDR2 SASEGT. The chain's CDR3 is CASSRRAEGQVNTEAFF. Here the CDR3 DNA reads TGTGCCAGCAGTCGAAGGGCGGAAGGACAGGTGAACACTGAAGCTTTCTTT.

J is TRBJ2-7 and V is TRBV18, with 8 bases fitting TRBD1. Germline CDR1 reads KGHSH; CDR2 reads LQKENI. The V and J ends lost 3 bases and 3 bases, in that order; junction bases with no gene match: 7. The CDR3 spans 15 residues. CDR3 amino acids: CASSPVGQGDYEQYF. The CDR3 DNA reads TGTGCCAGCTCACCGGTCGGACAGGGAGACTACGAGCAGTACTTC.

This clonotype showed up just a few times. The chain employs TRBV6-1 and TRBJ1-6; D possibly corresponds to TRBD1 (5 bases). The germline gives CDR1 MNHNS, CDR2 SASEGT. V was clipped by 6 bases and J by 11 bases, with 20 bases between them. The CDR3 spans 15 residues. The CDR3 DNA reads as TGTGCCAGCAGCCTACTGGGGCCCGGTGGGGCACCCCTCCACTTT. This gives the protein CASSLLGPGGAPLHF.

This clonotype was recorded many times. The chain recombines TRBV7-2 with TRBJ2-7, with 7 bases that match TRBD1. Losses at the gene ends were 3 bases for V and 3 bases for J; bases not matched to a gene: 5. CDR3 length: 14 residues. CDR1 SGHTA and CDR2 FQGNSA come from the germline V gene. The DNA of the CDR3 is TGTGCCAGCAGCTTCAGGACAGGCAACTACGAGCAGTACTTC. Protein product: CASSFRTGNYEQYF. Full variable domain (outside the CDR3, taken from reference TRBV7-2 and TRBJ2-7): GAGVSQSPSNKVTEKGKDVELRCDPISGHTALYWYRQSLGQGLEFLIYFQGNSAPDKSGLPSDRFSAERTGGSVSTLTIQRTQQEDSAVYLCASSFRTGNYEQYFGPGTRLTVT.

Many counts were recorded for this clonotype. The rearrangement links TRBV7-2 to TRBJ2-4; TRBD2 is a possible D gene (5 bases). V lost 0 bases, J lost 9 bases, and 9 bases lay in between. The CDR3 sequence is 13 residues long. CDR1 is SGHTA and CDR2 is FQGNSA in the germline V gene. For the CDR3, the DNA is TGTGCCAGCAGCTTAGCGAGGGTGGCCATTCAGTACTTC. Its translation is CASSLARVAIQYF.

The rearrangement links TRBV5-1 to TRBJ2-7, with 7 positions matching TRBD1. Germline CDR1 and CDR2: SGHRS and YFSETQ. V dropped 3 bases and J dropped 2; count of bases not matched to a gene: 5. This CDR3 is 14 amino acids long. The chain's CDR3 is CASSYRGQAYEQYF. CDR3 nucleotides: TGCGCCAGCAGCTACCGCGGACAGGCCTACGAGCAGTACTTC.

This clonotype was detected many times. The chain combines TRBV5-1 with TRBJ2-2; D possibly corresponds to TRBD1 (6 bases). Trimming removed 0 bases at V and 9 bases at J, with 12 bases between. The CDR3 runs to 14 residues. Germline loops: CDR1 SGHRS, CDR2 YFSETQ. Here the CDR3 reads CASSLDRATRELFF. Written as DNA, the CDR3 is TGCGCCAGCAGCTTGGACAGGGCAACCCGGGAGCTGTTTTTT. Together with reference TRBV5-1 and TRBJ2-2, the CDR3 gives the full variable domain: KAGVTQTPRYLIKTRGQQVTLSCSPISGHRSVSWYQQTPGQGLQFLFEYFSETQRNKGNFPGRFSGRQFSNSRSEMNVSTLELGDSALYLCASSLDRATRELFFGEGSRLTVL.

This chain uses TRBV19 with TRBJ2-1; D remains unclear. V was cut by 8 bases and J by 5 bases, with 16 bases left in between. The germline V gene encodes CDR1 LNHDA and CDR2 SQIVND (reference sequence). The CDR3 contains 14 residues. CDR3 bases: TGTGCCAGTTGGGGTTCGGGTGTCAACAATGAGCAGTTCTTC. Its protein is CASWGSGVNNEQFF. The full variable domain, rest sourced from reference TRBV19 and TRBJ2-1, is DGGITQSPKYLFRKEGQNVTLSCEQNLNHDAMYWYRQDPGQGLRLIYYSQIVNDFQKGDIAEGYSVSREKKESFPLTVTSAQKNPTAFYLCASWGSGVNNEQFFGPGTRLTVL.

Many counts were recorded for this clonotype. The chain carries TRBV5-1 and TRBJ2-3; the match to TRBD1 covers 7 bases. Germline V gives CDR1 SGHRS, CDR2 YFSETQ. The CDR3 sequence is 15 residues long. V shed 3 bases, J shed 0 bases, and the junction held 4 bases outside the gene matches. The CDR3 nucleotides read TGCGCCAGCAGCTCACCGGGACAGAGCACAGATACGCAGTATTTT. Its translation is CASSSPGQSTDTQYF. Full variable domain (missing parts from reference TRBV5-1 and TRBJ2-3): KAGVTQTPRYLIKTRGQQVTLSCSPISGHRSVSWYQQTPGQGLQFLFEYFSETQRNKGNFPGRFSGRQFSNSRSEMNVSTLELGDSALYLCASSSPGQSTDTQYFGPGTRLTVL.

Worth noting for this clonotype: Since a much larger clone is just one base distant, this may be a read error. This rearrangement joins TRBV7-2 to TRBJ1-6; TRBD1 matches 7 bases. Germline V CDR1 and CDR2: SGHTA, FQGNSA. V was pared by 4 bases and J by 7 bases, with 10 bases of the junction left unmatched. The CDR3 contains 16 residues. CDR3 in amino acids: CASSSGSEQGNSPLHF. As DNA, the CDR3 is TGTGCCAGCAGCTCAGGGTCGGAACAGGGGAATTCACCCCTCCACTTT.

Concerning this clonotype: One junction end does not reproduce the germline sequence, and a read error may be involved. V and J are TRBV7-7 and TRBJ2-3, with 10 bases lining up with TRBD1. This CDR3 spans 15 amino acids. CDR1 and CDR2 (germline): SSHAT, FNYEAQ (reference sequence). The CDR3 nucleotides are TGTGCTAGCAGCAAGAGACAGGGGGCCTCAGATACGCAGTATTTT. Translated, it gives CASSKRQGASDTQYF. The variable domain in full, completed from reference TRBV7-7 and TRBJ2-3, reads GAGVSQSPRYKVTKRGQDVTLRCDPISSHATLYWYQQALGQGPEFLTYFNYEAQPDKSGLPSDRFSAERPEGSISTLTIQRTEQRDSAMYRCASSKRQGASDTQYFGPGTRLTVL.